One sample yielded the 30 T cell receptor beta chains listed below, sequenced in a study of blood T cell repertoires in COVID-19. The assay was immunoSEQ multiplex PCR, and TCRdb's table has in-frame clones only and misses some. The table has about 200,000 clones, about 88% seen once. Material for sequencing was PBMCs or T cells enriched from blood (not recorded which). The receptors here all came from a woman aged 30 to 39 who had been exposed to COVID-19.

J is TRBJ2-2 and V is TRBV2; 8 bases map to TRBD1. Trimming removed 2 bases from V and 6 bases from J; junction bases left unmatched: 2. This CDR3 is 14 amino acids long. Germline V gene sequence: CDR1 SNHLY, CDR2 FYNNEI. CDR3 nucleotides: TGTGCCAGCAGTGAACAGGGGGCACCCGGGGAGCTGTTTTTT. It is translated as CASSEQGAPGELFF.

J is TRBJ1-1 and V is TRBV7-9; the match to TRBD1 covers 11 bases. This CDR3 contains 17 residues. Germline-derived CDR1 and CDR2 are SEHNR and FQNEAQ (reference sequence). V was pared by 0 bases and J by 1 base, with 4 bases of the junction left unmatched. The DNA for the CDR3 is TGTGCCAGCAGCTTAGCCGGGACAGGGGGAAGGAACACTGAAGCTTTCTTT. Encoded protein: CASSLAGTGGRNTEAFF.

The rearrangement joins TRBV5-5 to TRBJ2-6, with D uncertain. The CDR3 runs to 15 residues. CDR1 SGHKS and CDR2 YYEKEE come from the germline V gene (reference sequence). The ends were cut back, 3 bases at V and 0 bases at J, with 7 bases in the middle. CDR3 amino acids: CASSSWASGANVLTF. In nucleotides, the CDR3 is TGTGCCAGCAGCTCCTGGGCCTCTGGGGCCAACGTCCTGACTTTC. The whole variable domain, filled in from reference TRBV5-5 and TRBJ2-6, reads DAGVTQSPTHLIKTRGQQVTLRCSPISGHKSVSWYQQVLGQGPQFIFQYYEKEERGRGNFPDRFSARQFPNYSSELNVNALLLGDSALYLCASSSWASGANVLTFGAGSRLTVL.

The J gene is TRBJ2-3, the V gene TRBV30; 7 positions match TRBD2. This CDR3 has 13 residues. With V trimmed by 0 bases and J by 6 bases, 3 bases remained unmatched. CDR1 is GTSNPN and CDR2 is SVGIG in the germline V gene (reference sequence). The DNA of the CDR3 is TGTGCCTGGAGTGTGGGAGGGTCGGATACGCAGTATTTT. Protein product: CAWSVGGSDTQYF.

The chain has TRBV5-4 and TRBJ1-2, with D uncertain. Germline assignment: CDR1 SGHNT and CDR2 YYREEE (reference sequence). CDR3 length: 16 residues. The ends were cut back, 2 bases at V and 3 bases at J, with 17 bases in the middle. The chain's CDR3 is CASSFGWATTHYGYTF. The CDR3 DNA follows: TGTGCCAGCAGCTTTGGTTGGGCGACCACTCACTATGGCTACACCTTC. The full variable domain, completed using reference TRBV5-4 and TRBJ1-2, is ETGVTQSPTHLIKTRGQQVTLRCSSQSGHNTVSWYQQALGQGPQFIFQYYREEENGRGNFPPRFSGLQFPNYSSELNVNALELDDSALYLCASSFGWATTHYGYTFGSGTRLTVV.

This clone appeared a few times. V gene TRBV30 combines with J gene TRBJ1-5; D is unclear. Trimming removed 0 bases from V and 6 bases from J, with 9 bases in between. The CDR3 loop spans 13 amino acids. In germline, CDR1 is GTSNPN, CDR2 SVGIG (reference sequence). Written as DNA, the CDR3 is TGTGCCTGGAGTGTGGTTCTCGGTCAGCCCCAGCATTTT. This gives the protein CAWSVVLGQPQHF. Full variable domain (missing parts from reference TRBV30 and TRBJ1-5): SQTIHQWPATLVQPVGSPLSLECTVEGTSNPNLYWYRQAAGRGLQLLFYSVGIGQISSEVPQNLSASRPQDRQFILSSKKLLLSDSGFYLCAWSVVLGQPQHFGDGTRLSIL.

This rearrangement joins TRBV7-9 to TRBJ1-3; a possible D gene is TRBD1 (6 bases). The CDR3 consists of 15 residues. Trimming removed 1 base from V and 3 bases from J, with 10 bases in between. From germline, CDR1 is SEHNR and CDR2 FQNEAQ (reference sequence). The CDR3 sequence is CASSLDWTDGNTIYF. DNA of the CDR3: TGTGCCAGCAGCTTAGACTGGACAGATGGAAACACCATATATTTT. The full variable domain, with the rest looked up from reference TRBV7-9 and TRBJ1-3, is DTGVSQNPRHKITKRGQNVTFRCDPISEHNRLYWYRQTLGQGPEFLTYFQNEAQLEKSRLLSDRFSAERPKGSFSTLEIQRTEQGDSAMYLCASSLDWTDGNTIYFGEGSWLTVV.

The V and J genes are TRBV28 and TRBJ1-4; maybe TRBD1 (5 bases). Germline loops: CDR1 MDHEN, CDR2 SYDVKM. The V and J ends lost 4 bases and 4 bases respectively, with 13 bases between them. The CDR3 runs to 15 residues. Written as DNA, the CDR3 is TGTGCCAGCAGTTCCCTGGGGAGGGGTAATGAAAAACTGTTTTTT. Its protein is CASSSLGRGNEKLFF. The variable domain in full, completed from reference TRBV28 and TRBJ1-4, reads DVKVTQSSRYLVKRTGEKVFLECVQDMDHENMFWYRQDPGLGLRLIYFSYDVKMKEKGDIPEGYSVSREKKERFSLILESASTNQTSMYLCASSSLGRGNEKLFFGSGTQLSVL.

The J gene is TRBJ2-1, the V gene TRBV19, with TRBD1 as a possible D gene (6 bases). Germline CDR1 and CDR2: LNHDA and SQIVND (reference sequence). Trimming pared 7 bases from V and 0 bases from J, leaving 13 bases between. The CDR3 consists of 15 residues. In DNA, the CDR3 is TGTGCCAGTACCGCCGACAGGTTCTCCTACAATGAGCAGTTCTTC. Its protein product is CASTADRFSYNEQFF.

DNA of the CDR3: TGTGCCAGCACCTCTACCGGGAACACTGAAGCTTTCTTT. This encodes CASTSTGNTEAFF. V is TRBV11-2 and J is TRBJ1-1; D gene uncertain. The germline V and J ends were trimmed by 7 bases and 1 base, with 10 bases remaining between them. CDR1 is SGHAT, CDR2 FQNNGV, per germline. The length of the CDR3 is 13 residues.

Points on this clone: Different DNA sequences within this sample yield the same CDR3. This rearrangement joins TRBV5-1 to TRBJ1-1; D not certain. V lost 0 bases to trimming and J lost 1 base, with 7 bases between them. CDR1 is SGHRS and CDR2 is YFSETQ in the germline V gene. The CDR3 extends over 14 amino acids. The CDR3 here is CASSLGAANTEAFF. DNA of the CDR3: TGCGCCAGCAGCTTGGGGGCCGCGAACACTGAAGCTTTCTTT.

The chain combines TRBV2 with TRBJ1-5; perhaps TRBD1 as D (6 bases). Trimming took off 6 bases at V and 0 bases at J, with 12 bases between the two ends. CDR1 is SNHLY and CDR2 is FYNNEI in the germline V gene. CDR3 size: 15 residues. Here the CDR3 reads CASRLDRTSNQPQHF. The CDR3 DNA reads TGTGCCAGCAGGCTTGACAGGACTAGCAATCAGCCCCAGCATTTT.

This rearrangement joins TRBV4-2 to TRBJ1-4; 8 bases align to TRBD1. From germline, CDR1 is LGHNA and CDR2 YNFKEQ. The CDR3 spans 16 residues. J was trimmed by 6 bases and V by 0 bases; bases with no gene match: 6. Here the CDR3 DNA reads TGTGCCAGCAGCCAAGATCCGGCAGGGGGCTATGAAAAACTGTTTTTT. Protein sequence: CASSQDPAGGYEKLFF.

A single count supports this clone. The CDR3 sequence: CASSLLGEENSPLHF. The DNA for the CDR3 is TGTGCCAGCAGCCTTCTCGGGGAGGAAAATTCACCCCTCCACTTT. The chain is built from TRBV7-8 and TRBJ1-6, with unresolved D. There are 15 residues in the CDR3. Germline assignment: CDR1 SGHVS and CDR2 FQNEAQ. V was trimmed by 5 bases and J by 7 bases, leaving 15 bases between them.

The rearrangement links TRBV9 to TRBJ2-1; 7 nucleotides match TRBD1. J gave up 5 bases and V 2 bases, and 4 bases lay outside the gene matches. Germline V lookup: CDR1 SGDLS, CDR2 YYNGEE. CDR3 length equals 14 residues. The CDR3 loop reads CASSVGDRNNEQFF. CDR3 nucleotides: TGTGCCAGCAGCGTTGGGGACAGAAACAATGAGCAGTTCTTC.

The CDR3 nucleotides read TGTGCCAGCAGCCGGACTAGCGGGGGGCCCTACGAGCAGTACTTC. Translated: CASSRTSGGPYEQYF. The J gene is TRBJ2-7, the V gene TRBV7-8, with TRBD2 matching 14 bases. CDR1 is SGHVS, CDR2 FQNEAQ, per germline. CDR3 size: 15 residues. J gave up 2 bases and V 5 bases, and 2 bases lay outside the gene matches.

Only a few counts were recorded for this clone. The chain recombines TRBV27 with TRBJ1-1; no firm D call. Germline CDR1 is MNHEY and CDR2 is SMNVEV (reference sequence). V was pared by 0 bases and J by 0 bases, with 14 bases between. The CDR3 totals 17 residues. The CDR3 loop is CASSLSRAGEVNTEAFF. In DNA form, the CDR3 reads TGTGCCAGCAGTTTATCGAGGGCAGGAGAAGTGAACACTGAAGCTTTCTTT.

The V call is TRBV5-1, the J call TRBJ2-7, with D perhaps TRBD1 (7 bases). In germline, CDR1 is SGHRS, CDR2 YFSETQ. This CDR3 is 15 amino acids long. Trimming cost V 0 bases and J 1 base, with 11 bases left between them. The CDR3 is CASSLAQGGSYEQYF. In nucleotides, the CDR3 is TGCGCCAGCAGCTTGGCCCAGGGGGGATCCTACGAGCAGTACTTC. Looking up the rest from reference TRBV5-1 and TRBJ2-7 gives the full variable domain: KAGVTQTPRYLIKTRGQQVTLSCSPISGHRSVSWYQQTPGQGLQFLFEYFSETQRNKGNFPGRFSGRQFSNSRSEMNVSTLELGDSALYLCASSLAQGGSYEQYFGPGTRLTVT.

The chain uses TRBV28 and TRBJ2-7; D gene uncertain. Germline V gene lookup returns CDR1 MDHEN and CDR2 SYDVKM. V lost 5 bases and J lost 3, with 14 bases in between. The CDR3 loop spans 14 amino acids. CDR3 sequence (DNA): TGTGCCAGCAGTCCCTCTAGGAGACGCTACGAGCAGTACTTC. Translating it yields CASSPSRRRYEQYF.

This chain joins TRBV6-5 and TRBJ1-2, with 7 bases that match TRBD1. The V gene end was trimmed by 5 bases and the J gene end by 9 bases; junction bases not matched to a gene: 9. Per germline, CDR1 MNHEY and CDR2 SVGAGI. CDR3 length: 13 amino acids. CDR3 nucleotides: TGTGCCAGCAGTATGCAGGGGGTATATCGCTACACCTTC. Translating gives CASSMQGVYRYTF.

The chain combines TRBV6-4 with TRBJ2-7, with D unclear. Per germline, CDR1 MRHNA and CDR2 SNTAGT. Trimming removed 2 bases from V and 4 bases from J, with 3 bases in between. The CDR3 length is 11 residues. CDR3: CASSDPYEQYF. The CDR3 nucleotides are TGTGCCAGCAGTGACCCGTACGAGCAGTACTTC.

The V gene is TRBV19, the J gene TRBJ2-7; 9 nucleotides match TRBD1. J was trimmed by 0 bases and V by 8 bases; bases with no gene match: 5. Germline values: CDR1 LNHDA, CDR2 SQIVND (reference sequence). The CDR3 totals 14 residues. The CDR3 nucleotides read TGTGCCAGTCGACAGGGGGGCAACTCCTACGAGCAGTACTTC. Amino acids: CASRQGGNSYEQYF.

The rearrangement uses TRBV23-1 and TRBJ1-5, with D perhaps matching TRBD1 (5 bases). TRBV23-1 counts as an open reading frame of uncertain function. The CDR3 runs to 18 residues. Trimming shortened V by 0 bases and J by 3 bases, and 18 bases separated the two germline ends. The DNA for the CDR3 is TGCGCCAGCAGTCAATCTGGCCGCGGGGCAGAGCCCAATCAGCCCCAGCATTTT. Translated, it gives CASSQSGRGAEPNQPQHF.

This clone has a handful of counts. V and J are TRBV19 and TRBJ1-5; D uncertain. The V end lost 7 bases, the J end lost 0 bases, and 10 bases lay between the germline ends. The CDR3 spans 14 residues. Germline assignment: CDR1 LNHDA and CDR2 SQIVND (reference sequence). The CDR3 here is CASKGVLSNQPQHF. The CDR3 bases are TGTGCCAGTAAAGGAGTCCTTAGCAATCAGCCCCAGCATTTT. The full variable domain, rest sourced from reference TRBV19 and TRBJ1-5, is DGGITQSPKYLFRKEGQNVTLSCEQNLNHDAMYWYRQDPGQGLRLIYYSQIVNDFQKGDIAEGYSVSREKKESFPLTVTSAQKNPTAFYLCASKGVLSNQPQHFGDGTRLSIL.

The chain has TRBV11-2 and TRBJ2-7, with 7 bases aligning to TRBD2. Germline loops: CDR1 SGHAT, CDR2 FQNNGV. V lost 5 bases to trimming and J lost 6 bases; unmatched junction nucleotides: 7. The CDR3 length is 13 residues. The CDR3 nucleotides are TGTGCCAGCAGCCCCGGGACGGGAGGCGAGCAGTACTTC. It codes for CASSPGTGGEQYF. Using reference TRBV11-2 and TRBJ2-7 for the parts outside the CDR3, the full variable domain is EAGVAQSPRYKIIEKRQSVAFWCNPISGHATLYWYQQILGQGPKLLIQFQNNGVVDDSQLPKDRFSAERLKGVDSTLKIQPAKLEDSAVYLCASSPGTGGEQYFGPGTRLTVT.

The chain is built from TRBV3-1 (or the pseudogene TRBV3-2) and TRBJ2-1; 8 bases agree with TRBD2. CDR1 is LGHDT, CDR2 YNNKEL, per germline (reference sequence). The CDR3 length is 13 residues. Trimming took 5 bases from V and 6 from J; bases not matched to a gene: 3. CDR3 amino acids: CASSTGGVNEQFF. The CDR3, as DNA: TGTGCCAGCAGCACGGGAGGGGTCAATGAGCAGTTCTTC.

This rearrangement joins TRBV15 to TRBJ2-5; D gene ambiguous. The length of the CDR3 is 14 residues. The V end was cut by 0 bases, the J end by 5 bases, with 10 bases between. Germline V gene sequence: CDR1 LNHNV, CDR2 YYDKDF (reference sequence). CDR3 nucleotides: TGTGCCACCAGCAGAGATCCAGCCGGGGAGACCCAGTACTTC. Its protein is CATSRDPAGETQYF.

The genes are TRBV7-9 and TRBJ2-7; weak D call: TRBD1 (6 bases). V was shortened by 0 bases and J by 6 bases, with 15 bases between the two germline ends. The CDR3 is made up of 15 amino acids. CDR1 SEHNR and CDR2 FQNEAQ come from the germline V gene (reference sequence). In nucleotides, the CDR3 is TGTGCCAGCAGCTTAGCGGGGGCCCCTGTTCCCGAGCAGTACTTC. It encodes CASSLAGAPVPEQYF.

This clone was detected many times. The V call is TRBV11-2, the J call TRBJ1-1, with TRBD1 matching 9 bases. V gave up 4 bases and J gave up 1 base; unmatched junction bases: 4. The CDR3 is 15 residues long. The V gene's germline CDR1 is SGHAT and CDR2 FQNNGV. In nucleotides, the CDR3 is TGTGCCAGCAGCTGGCCGGGACAGGGGAACACTGAAGCTTTCTTT. Its translation: CASSWPGQGNTEAFF.

On this clone: One end of the junction does not line up with germline, which may come from a read error. Other DNA sequences in this specimen translate into the identical CDR3. CDR3 region: CASSSDIDNSPLHF. CDR3 in DNA: TGCGCCAGCAGCTCCGACATCGATAATTCACCCCTCCATTTT. V usage is TRBV5-1 and J usage is TRBJ1-6, with D uncertain. The CDR3 has 14 residues. In germline, CDR1 is SGHRS, CDR2 YFSETQ.